The 10 T cell receptor beta chains reported below all come from one sample, sequenced in a study of identifying expanded T cells in peripheral blood. Sequencing used immunoSEQ multiplex PCR; TCRdb keeps in-frame clones, though not all of them. The profile shows 80,000 to 90,000 clones, roughly 86% of them singletons. Source material: blood. Receptors originate from a person between 18 and 75 years old in good health.

Here the CDR3 reads CASSLQSTGTGSFGYTF. As DNA, the CDR3 is TGTGCCAGCTCACTCCAATCAACAGGGACGGGGTCCTTCGGCTACACCTTC. This chain uses TRBV18 with TRBJ1-2; D perhaps matches TRBD1 (6 bases). Trimming shortened V by 4 bases and J by 8 bases, and 26 bases separated the two germline ends. Germline V gives CDR1 KGHSH, CDR2 LQKENI. The CDR3 has 17 amino acids. Full variable domain (missing parts from reference TRBV18 and TRBJ1-2): NAGVMQNPRHLVRRRGQEARLRCSPMKGHSHVYWYRQLPEEGLKFMVYLQKENIIDESGMPKERFSAEFPKEGPSILRIQQVVRGDSAAYFCASSLQSTGTGSFGYTFGSGTRLTVV.

The chain has TRBV25-1 and TRBJ2-7; D perhaps matches TRBD1 (6 bases). Germline CDR1 reads MGHDK; CDR2 reads SYGVNS. The CDR3 is 15 amino acids. V was clipped by 6 bases and J by 3 bases, with 18 bases between them. The CDR3 loop reads CASSADPAGDYEQYF. The CDR3 coding sequence is TGTGCCAGCAGCGCCGATCCGGCAGGGGACTACGAGCAGTACTTC.

The J gene is TRBJ2-3, the V gene TRBV5-1; D unclear. Germline-derived CDR1 and CDR2 are SGHRS and YFSETQ. This CDR3 contains 14 residues. V lost 2 bases and J lost 2, with 9 bases in between. CDR3 DNA sequence: TGCGCCAGCAGCTTTACAGTCAACACAGATACGCAGTATTTT. It translates to CASSFTVNTDTQYF.

This chain uses TRBV25-1 with TRBJ1-2; D remains ambiguous. This CDR3 region has 15 residues. Trimming removed 1 base at V and 5 bases at J, with 14 bases between. Per the germline V gene, CDR1 is MGHDK and CDR2 is SYGVNS. The CDR3 coding sequence is TGTGCCAGCAGTGAATCGGGCGGCGCTCGGTATGGCTACACCTTC. This sequence encodes CASSESGGARYGYTF.

The chain employs TRBV10-3 and TRBJ1-2; unclear D gene. Germline V lookup: CDR1 ENHRY, CDR2 SYGVKD. V shed 1 base and J shed 4 bases, with 10 bases lying between them. The CDR3 loop spans 14 amino acids. CDR3 sequence: CAISEYQDSYGYTF. DNA of the CDR3: TGTGCCATCAGTGAGTACCAGGACTCCTATGGCTACACCTTC.

V and J are TRBV28 and TRBJ1-1; D is ambiguous. The CDR3 contains 13 residues. Trimming took off 2 bases at V and 1 base at J, with 5 bases between the two ends. Per the germline V gene, CDR1 is MDHEN and CDR2 is SYDVKM. The chain's CDR3 is CASSLRENTEAFF. CDR3 coding DNA: TGTGCCAGCAGTTTACGAGAGAACACTGAAGCTTTCTTT.

This sequence joins TRBV30 and TRBJ2-3; D is possibly TRBD1 (5 bases). The CDR3 has 13 residues. V was clipped by 0 bases and J by 1 base, with 5 bases between them. Per the germline V gene, CDR1 is GTSNPN and CDR2 is SVGIG (reference sequence). Here the CDR3 reads CAWSVQGTDTQYF. The CDR3 nucleotides are TGTGCCTGGAGTGTACAGGGCACAGATACGCAGTATTTT. Complete variable domain (other parts from reference TRBV30 and TRBJ2-3): SQTIHQWPATLVQPVGSPLSLECTVEGTSNPNLYWYRQAAGRGLQLLFYSVGIGQISSEVPQNLSASRPQDRQFILSSKKLLLSDSGFYLCAWSVQGTDTQYFGPGTRLTVL.

This clone is a singleton in its sample. The chain recombines TRBV19 with TRBJ2-1, with D perhaps matching TRBD1 (6 bases). The germline V gene encodes CDR1 LNHDA and CDR2 SQIVND (reference sequence). This CDR3 has 16 amino acids. The germline V and J ends were trimmed by 6 bases and 0 bases, with 15 bases remaining between them. In DNA, the CDR3 is TGTGCCAGTAGCCCATGGACAGTAAGCTCCTACAATGAGCAGTTCTTC. Its protein product is CASSPWTVSSYNEQFF.

The V and J genes are TRBV18 and TRBJ2-7; the D gene could be TRBD1 or TRBD2 (6 bases each). Germline assignment: CDR1 KGHSH and CDR2 LQKENI. Trimming stripped 4 bases from V and 0 bases from J, with 10 bases between. The CDR3 totals 14 residues. This chain's CDR3 is CASSQGGSSYEQYF. For the CDR3, the DNA is TGTGCCAGCTCACAAGGGGGGAGCTCCTACGAGCAGTACTTC.

This clone was recorded a few times. The V and J genes are TRBV30 and TRBJ1-5; D might be TRBD1 (6 bases). This CDR3 spans 13 amino acids. V was shortened by 0 bases and J by 7 bases, with 10 bases between the two germline ends. The germline V gene has CDR1 GTSNPN and CDR2 SVGIG (reference sequence). In DNA, the CDR3 is TGTGCCTGGAGTGTTGGGGGGCGGCAGCCCCAGCATTTT. The encoded protein is CAWSVGGRQPQHF.